The 32 T cell receptor beta chains reported below all come from one sample, sequenced in a study of T cell responses to AZD1222 COVID-19 vaccine. Repertoires were generated with immunoSEQ multiplex PCR, while TCRdb's copy carries only in-frame clones and drops some. The table lists over 95,000 clones, roughly 90% of them singletons. This material consisted of peripheral blood, taken 28 days after the second AZD1222 dose. These TCRs come from an adult who received the AZD1222 COVID-19 vaccine.

The chain couples TRBV11-2 to TRBJ2-1; D is ambiguous. The length of the CDR3 is 11 residues. Germline lookup yields CDR1 SGHAT and CDR2 FQNNGV. Trimming cost V 4 bases and J 7 bases, with 5 bases left between them. CDR3 amino acids: CASSYGNEQFF. CDR3 bases: TGTGCCAGCAGCTACGGTAATGAGCAGTTCTTC.

The chain recombines TRBV10-3 with TRBJ2-2, with TRBD2 matching over 10 bases. V lost 3 bases, J lost 2 bases, and 3 bases stayed unmatched. This CDR3 contains 16 residues. Germline values: CDR1 ENHRY, CDR2 SYGVKD. The CDR3 nucleotides read TGTGCCATCAGTGAAGCTAGCGGGGGTAACACCGGGGAGCTGTTTTTT. Its translation: CAISEASGGNTGELFF.

V and J are TRBV4-1 and TRBJ1-3; 7 positions match TRBD1. The CDR3 has 16 residues. CDR1 is MGHRA and CDR2 is YSYEKL in the germline V gene. J lost 4 bases, V lost 0 bases, and 6 bases had no gene match. The CDR3 DNA sequence: TGCGCCAGCAGCCAAGATGCGGCAGGGGGAGGAAACACCATATATTTT. This codes for CASSQDAAGGGNTIYF.

This clone appeared a single time. The V gene is TRBV2, the J gene TRBJ2-2, with D perhaps being TRBD1 or TRBD2 (5 bases each). Trimming removed 6 bases from V and 7 bases from J, with 21 bases in between. There are 16 residues in the CDR3. CDR1 SNHLY and CDR2 FYNNEI come from the germline V gene. CDR3 nucleotide sequence: TGTGCCAGCAGGGCCCCACAATGGGGACGGGGCGGGGAGCTGTTTTTT. Protein sequence: CASRAPQWGRGGELFF.

V usage is TRBV29-1 and J usage is TRBJ1-1, with D tentatively TRBD1 (5 bases). Germline-derived CDR1 and CDR2 are SQVTM and ANQGSEA. V was shortened by 1 base and J by 0 bases, with 12 bases between the two germline ends. The length of the CDR3 is 15 residues. CDR3 in DNA: TGCAGCGTTGAAGTATCCGGGACCGTGAACACTGAAGCTTTCTTT. Translation gives CSVEVSGTVNTEAFF.

The chain couples TRBV6-5 to TRBJ2-7; 10 bases align to TRBD1. Germline CDR1 is MNHEY and CDR2 is SVGAGI. V dropped 6 bases and J dropped 5; count of bases not matched to a gene: 7. The CDR3 totals 14 residues. The CDR3 DNA is TGTGCCAGCAGCGCCGGGACAGGGGTCCACGAGCAGTACTTC. Its translation is CASSAGTGVHEQYF.

The V and J genes are TRBV3-1 (or the pseudogene TRBV3-2) and TRBJ1-2, with D perhaps matching TRBD1 (6 bases). Trimming stripped 2 bases from V and 4 bases from J, with 14 bases between. Germline V lookup: CDR1 LGHDT, CDR2 YNNKEL (reference sequence). This CDR3 is built from 15 residues. Here the CDR3 DNA reads TGTGCCAGCAGCCAAACCCCACAGGGTGGCTATGGCTACACCTTC. It yields the protein CASSQTPQGGYGYTF.

The chain recombines TRBV5-8 with TRBJ1-3, with TRBD1 matching 9 bases. The junction had 5 bases not matched to a gene; V was cut back by 2 bases and J by 2 bases. The CDR3 length is 16 residues. The germline gives CDR1 SGHTS, CDR2 YDEGEE. This chain's CDR3 is CASSFSGQGPGNTIYF. As DNA, the CDR3 is TGTGCCAGCAGCTTCTCGGGACAGGGCCCTGGAAACACCATATATTTT.

The chain employs TRBV6-6 and TRBJ1-3; perhaps TRBD1 as D (5 bases). The length of the CDR3 is 14 residues. The V end was cut by 6 bases, the J end by 1 base, with 10 bases between. The germline V gene encodes CDR1 MNHNY and CDR2 SVGAGI (reference sequence). This chain's CDR3 is CASRKGDSGNTIYF. DNA of the CDR3: TGTGCCAGCAGGAAAGGGGATTCTGGAAACACCATATATTTT.

This chain links TRBV2 with TRBJ2-2; D gene uncertain. The CDR3 consists of 15 residues. CDR1 and CDR2 (germline): SNHLY, FYNNEI. The V gene lost 4 bases and the J gene lost 0 bases, with 9 bases spanning the gap. The CDR3 bases are TGTGCCAGCAGTGGCCAGGCCGCGAACACCGGGGAGCTGTTTTTT. As protein: CASSGQAANTGELFF. Full variable domain (remainder filled in from reference TRBV2 and TRBJ2-2): EPEVTQTPSHQVTQMGQEVILRCVPISNHLYFYWYRQILGQKVEFLVSFYNNEISEKSEIFDDQFSVERPDGSNFTLKIRSTKLEDSAMYFCASSGQAANTGELFFGEGSRLTVL.

This sequence joins TRBV28 and TRBJ2-2; D is unresolved. The CDR3 has 13 residues. Between the trimmed V and J ends, which lost 3 bases and 5 bases, there was a span of 7 bases. CDR1 is MDHEN, CDR2 SYDVKM, per germline. CDR3 in DNA: TGTGCCAGCAGTTTGGGTAGGACCGGGGAGCTGTTTTTT. It codes for CASSLGRTGELFF.

Written as DNA, the CDR3 is TGTGCCAGCAGCTTAACAGGGGGCGCGGAAGCTTTCTTT. Encoded protein: CASSLTGGAEAFF. This chain connects TRBV5-5 to TRBJ1-1; 9 bases are a match to TRBD1. The CDR3 runs to 13 residues. CDR1 is SGHKS and CDR2 is YYEKEE in the germline V gene (reference sequence). V trimming: 2 bases; J trimming: 8 bases; junction bases outside the gene matches: 4. Together with reference TRBV5-5 and TRBJ1-1, the CDR3 gives the full variable domain: DAGVTQSPTHLIKTRGQQVTLRCSPISGHKSVSWYQQVLGQGPQFIFQYYEKEERGRGNFPDRFSARQFPNYSSELNVNALLLGDSALYLCASSLTGGAEAFFGQGTRLTVV.

The V call is TRBV21-1, the J call TRBJ1-3. TRBV21-1 is reported as a pseudogene. This CDR3 is built from 17 residues. In DNA, the CDR3 is TGTGCCAGCAGCCTCATACCAGAGACTAAAACTGGAAACACCATATATTTT. This sequence encodes CASSLIPETKTGNTIYF.

This chain connects TRBV29-1 to TRBJ2-7; D is ambiguous. The CDR3 totals 12 residues. Germline V CDR1 and CDR2: SQVTM, ANQGSEA. V lost 4 bases, J lost 5 bases, and 12 bases lay in between. This CDR3 reads CSVVVPGDEQYF. CDR3 DNA sequence: TGCAGCGTTGTGGTCCCCGGTGACGAGCAGTACTTC.

This sequence joins TRBV24-1 and TRBJ2-1, with D possibly being TRBD1 or TRBD2 (5 bases each). CDR3 size: 17 residues. Trimming shortened V by 2 bases and J by 0 bases, and 13 bases separated the two germline ends. Germline V gene data show CDR1 as KGHDR and CDR2 as SFDVKD. For the CDR3, the DNA is TGTGCCACCAGTGATTATGGGGGATTGAGCTCCTACAATGAGCAGTTCTTC. It specifies CATSDYGGLSSYNEQFF.

The chain employs TRBV29-1 and TRBJ2-1; either TRBD1 or TRBD2 may supply D (5 bases each). This CDR3 is built from 15 residues. Looked up from germline, CDR1 is SQVTM and CDR2 is ANQGSEA. Trimming pared 2 bases from V and 6 bases from J, leaving 17 bases between. CDR3 residues: CSVEFPRDGSNEQFF. Written as DNA, the CDR3 is TGCAGCGTTGAATTCCCCAGGGACGGGTCCAATGAGCAGTTCTTC.

J is TRBJ2-3 and V is TRBV10-3; D is undetermined. CDR3 length: 13 amino acids. Trimming removed 3 bases at V and 0 bases at J, with 4 bases between. Germline V lookup: CDR1 ENHRY, CDR2 SYGVKD. CDR3 nucleotides: TGTGCCATCAGTGATTTCAGCACAGATACGCAGTATTTT. Translated: CAISDFSTDTQYF.

CDR3 DNA sequence: TGCGCCAGCAGCCAAGTTATAGGCGATGTAGATACGCAGTATTTT. This sequence encodes CASSQVIGDVDTQYF. This chain connects TRBV4-1 to TRBJ2-3; no clear D gene. Trimming took off 1 base at V and 5 bases at J, with 13 bases between the two ends. Per germline, CDR1 MGHRA and CDR2 YSYEKL. This CDR3 region has 15 residues.

V is TRBV10-1 and J is TRBJ2-2; D remains ambiguous. Between the trimmed V and J ends, which lost 6 bases and 5 bases, there was a span of 13 bases. CDR1 WNHNN and CDR2 SYGVQD come from the germline V gene (reference sequence). The CDR3 spans 14 residues. The CDR3 region is CASSSIDGTGELFF. CDR3 nucleotide sequence: TGCGCCAGCAGCTCGATCGATGGGACCGGGGAGCTGTTTTTT.

CDR3 in DNA: TGTGCCAGCAGTGCAAACCGACAGAAGCCCTTTCCTGGCAATCAGCCCCAGCATTTT. This translates into CASSANRQKPFPGNQPQHF. The V and J genes are TRBV27 and TRBJ1-5, with a possible D match to TRBD1 (5 bases). The CDR3 contains 19 residues. V gave up 5 bases and J gave up 2 bases, with 25 bases separating them. The germline CDR1 and CDR2 sequences are MNHEY and SMNVEV (reference sequence).

The rearrangement joins TRBV2 to TRBJ2-6; maybe TRBD2 (6 bases). The germline V and J ends were trimmed by 7 bases and 2 bases, with 9 bases remaining between them. Germline loops: CDR1 SNHLY, CDR2 FYNNEI. The CDR3 runs to 14 residues. The CDR3 DNA is TGTGCCAGCAAGTCGGGGGCTGGGGCCAACGTCCTGACTTTC. It specifies CASKSGAGANVLTF.

The chain carries TRBV6-6 and TRBJ2-7; weak D call: TRBD2 (6 bases). The CDR3 length is 18 residues. Germline values: CDR1 MNHNY, CDR2 SVGAGI (reference sequence). V was shortened by 5 bases and J by 2 bases, with 25 bases between the two germline ends. CDR3 sequence (DNA): TGTGCCAGCAGTCGGAGGGAGACTCAGCCCGGGAGTGCCTACGAGCAGTACTTC. This encodes CASSRRETQPGSAYEQYF.

The V and J genes are TRBV2 and TRBJ1-1; TRBD1 aligns across 8 bases. The CDR3 is made up of 14 amino acids. V lost 6 bases and J lost 0; bases outside the gene matches: 3. Germline CDR1 reads SNHLY; CDR2 reads FYNNEI. CDR3 region: CASRETGVNTEAFF. The CDR3, as DNA: TGTGCCAGCAGGGAGACAGGGGTGAACACTGAAGCTTTCTTT.

This clone occurred once. The chain uses TRBV7-9 and TRBJ2-7; D is ambiguous. Per germline, CDR1 SEHNR and CDR2 FQNEAQ (reference sequence). The CDR3 has 13 residues. Trimming took 2 bases from V and 4 from J, leaving 9 bases between them. CDR3 sequence reads: CASSLSLRYEQYF. DNA for the CDR3: TGTGCCAGCAGCTTAAGCCTCCGGTACGAGCAGTACTTC.

In this sample, this clone turned up once. The gene calls are TRBV2 and TRBJ2-3, with 10 bases matching TRBD2. Germline V gives CDR1 SNHLY, CDR2 FYNNEI. The CDR3 extends over 15 amino acids. V shed 5 bases, J shed 3 bases, and the junction held 5 bases outside the gene matches. The CDR3, as DNA: TGTGCCAGCAGTCTACTAGCGGGATTGACAGATACGCAGTATTTT. It yields the protein CASSLLAGLTDTQYF.

V usage is TRBV19 and J usage is TRBJ1-4; D gene unclear. The germline V gene encodes CDR1 LNHDA and CDR2 SQIVND (reference sequence). This CDR3 is 14 amino acids long. Trimming removed 5 bases from V and 8 bases from J, with 15 bases in between. The CDR3 here is CASSSSGPREKLFF. The CDR3, as DNA: TGTGCCAGTAGTTCGTCCGGTCCGAGGGAAAAACTGTTTTTT.

The J gene is TRBJ1-2, the V gene TRBV28; no reliable D call. The CDR3 consists of 12 residues. Trimming stripped 3 bases from V and 3 bases from J, with 5 bases between. Looked up from germline, CDR1 is MDHEN and CDR2 is SYDVKM. The CDR3, as DNA: TGTGCCAGCAGTTTGGTTGACTATGGCTACACCTTC. This sequence encodes CASSLVDYGYTF.

The J gene is TRBJ2-5, the V gene TRBV5-6, with a weak D call TRBD1 (7 bases). The V gene lost 3 bases and the J gene lost 5 bases, with 26 bases spanning the gap. Germline V gene data show CDR1 as SGHDT and CDR2 as YYEEEE. The CDR3 loop spans 18 amino acids. CDR3 nucleotide sequence: TGTGCCAGCAGCTGGGGTAGGGTAGGCAGGGGGGAACTGGAGACCCAGTACTTC. Translation: CASSWGRVGRGELETQYF.

The J gene is TRBJ2-2, the V gene TRBV19; no clear D gene. The CDR3 is 14 residues long. Deletions cut 2 bases from V and 3 bases from J, with 7 bases between. Per germline, CDR1 LNHDA and CDR2 SQIVND (reference sequence). The CDR3 loop is CASSIRLYTGELFF. DNA of the CDR3: TGTGCCAGTAGTATACGGCTCTACACCGGGGAGCTGTTTTTT.

J is TRBJ2-3 and V is TRBV3-1 (or the pseudogene TRBV3-2), with TRBD2 matching 9 bases. J was trimmed by 4 bases and V by 3 bases; bases with no gene match: 11. The CDR3 is 17 residues long. Germline CDR1 is LGHDT and CDR2 is YNNKEL (reference sequence). CDR3 sequence (DNA): TGTGCCAGCAGCCACTACCTCATAGCGGGAGTTGCAGATACGCAGTATTTT. Its protein product is CASSHYLIAGVADTQYF.

The chain links TRBV12-1 to TRBJ2-3; the table gives TRBD1 as D, unverified against the DNA. TRBV12-1 is termed a pseudogene. The CDR3 has 14 residues. This CDR3 is CASSFRQGLVTQYF. The CDR3 DNA reads TGTGCCAGCAGCTTTCGACAGGGCTTGGTTACGCAGTATTTT.

The chain recombines TRBV6-5 with TRBJ1-5, with unresolved D. V lost 7 bases and J 6 bases, leaving 19 bases between the germline ends. CDR1 and CDR2 (germline): MNHEY, SVGAGI. CDR3 length: 15 amino acids. The CDR3: CASTEGGGIGQPQHF. The DNA of the CDR3 is TGTGCCAGCACCGAGGGAGGTGGTATTGGTCAGCCCCAGCATTTT.